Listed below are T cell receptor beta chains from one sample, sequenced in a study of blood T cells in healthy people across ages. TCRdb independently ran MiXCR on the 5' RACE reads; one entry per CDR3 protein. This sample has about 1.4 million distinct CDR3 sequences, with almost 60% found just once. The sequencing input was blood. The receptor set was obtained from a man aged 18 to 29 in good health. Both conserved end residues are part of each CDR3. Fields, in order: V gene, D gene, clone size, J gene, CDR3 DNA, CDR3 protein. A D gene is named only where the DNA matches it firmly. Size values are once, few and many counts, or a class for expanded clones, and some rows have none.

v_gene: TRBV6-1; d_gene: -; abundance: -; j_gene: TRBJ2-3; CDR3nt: TGTGCCAGCAGTGCTGTGGAAGGCGCAGATACGCAGTATTTT; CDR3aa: CASSAVEGADTQYF
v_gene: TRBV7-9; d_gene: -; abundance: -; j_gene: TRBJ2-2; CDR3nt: TGTGCCGGCAGCTTAGGAACCGGGGAGCTGTTTTTT; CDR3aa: CAGSLGTGELFF
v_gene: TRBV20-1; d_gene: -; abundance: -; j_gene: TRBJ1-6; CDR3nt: TGCAGTGCTAGTAAGGAGGGTTCACCCCTCCACTTT; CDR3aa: CSASKEGSPLHF
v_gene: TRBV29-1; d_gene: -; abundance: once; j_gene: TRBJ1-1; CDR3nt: TGCAACGTTGTGGGGCTAAACACTGAAGCTTTCTTT; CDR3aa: CNVVGLNTEAFF
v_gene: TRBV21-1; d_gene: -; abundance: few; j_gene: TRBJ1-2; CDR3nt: TGTGCCAGCAGCAAAGCCGATAAGGGACATCGGGACTATGGCTACACCTTC; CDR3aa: CASSKADKGHRDYGYTF
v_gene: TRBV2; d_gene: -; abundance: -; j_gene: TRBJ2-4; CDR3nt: TGTGCCAGCAAACGACCGGGGGAGCAGTACTTC; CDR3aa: CASKRPGEQYF
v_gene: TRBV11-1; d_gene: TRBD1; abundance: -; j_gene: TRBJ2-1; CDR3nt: TGTGCCAGCAGCTTAGCTTGGGACAGGAATCGAAATGAGCAGTTCTTC; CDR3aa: CASSLAWDRNRNEQFF
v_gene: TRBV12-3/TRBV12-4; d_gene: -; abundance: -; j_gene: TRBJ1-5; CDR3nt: TGTGCCAGCAGACAAAGTGGACAGCCTAATCAGCCCCAGCATTTT; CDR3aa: CASRQSGQPNQPQHF
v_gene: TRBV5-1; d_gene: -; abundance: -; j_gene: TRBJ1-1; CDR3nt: TGCGCCAGCAGCTTGGAAGACCCAGGGAGCACTGAAGCTTTCTTT; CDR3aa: CASSLEDPGSTEAFF
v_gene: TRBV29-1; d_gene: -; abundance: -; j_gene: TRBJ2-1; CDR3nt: TGCAGCGGTAGGCTCAATGAGCAGTTCTTC; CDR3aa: CSGRLNEQFF
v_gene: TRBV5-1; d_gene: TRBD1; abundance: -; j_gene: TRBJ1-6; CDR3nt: TGCGCCAGCAGTACCGGGACAGAGAATTCACCCCTCCACTTT; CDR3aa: CASSTGTENSPLHF
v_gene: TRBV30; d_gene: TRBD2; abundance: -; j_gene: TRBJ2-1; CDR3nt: TGTGCCTGGAGTGTAAATGGCGCGGGAGGAACCTACAATGAGCAGTTCTTC; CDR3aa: CAWSVNGAGGTYNEQFF
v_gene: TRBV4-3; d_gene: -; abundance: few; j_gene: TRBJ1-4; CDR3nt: TGCGCCAGCAGCCAGGAGGGTGATTCTCTTGATGAAAAACTGTTTTTT; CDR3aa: CASSQEGDSLDEKLFF
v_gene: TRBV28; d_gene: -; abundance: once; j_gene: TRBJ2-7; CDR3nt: TGTGCCAGCAGTTTTTGGGGTGGTGGTGACGAGCAGTACTTC; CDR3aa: CASSFWGGGDEQYF
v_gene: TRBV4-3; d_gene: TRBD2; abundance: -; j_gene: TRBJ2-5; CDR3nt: TGCGCCAGCAGCCGTCCCCTGGGAGGGATAGAGACCCAGTACTTC; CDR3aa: CASSRPLGGIETQYF
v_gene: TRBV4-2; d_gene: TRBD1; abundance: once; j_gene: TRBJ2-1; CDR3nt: TGTGCCAGCAGCCAAGAGGGGGACAGGGACTACAATGAGCAGTTCTTC; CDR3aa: CASSQEGDRDYNEQFF
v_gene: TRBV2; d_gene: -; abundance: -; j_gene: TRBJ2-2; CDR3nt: TGTGCCAGCAGATTTGGCCCGACCGGGGAGCTGTTTTTT; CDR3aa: CASRFGPTGELFF
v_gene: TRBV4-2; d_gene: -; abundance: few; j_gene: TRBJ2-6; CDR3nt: TGTGCCAGCAGCCAAGGTTGGCCCTCTGGGGCCAACGTCCTGACTTTC; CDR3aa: CASSQGWPSGANVLTF
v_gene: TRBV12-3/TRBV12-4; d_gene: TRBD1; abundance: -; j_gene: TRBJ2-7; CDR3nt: TGTGCCAGCAGTTCCTCCGGGACAGGCCACCTGAGCTCCTACGAGCAGTACTTC; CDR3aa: CASSSSGTGHLSSYEQYF
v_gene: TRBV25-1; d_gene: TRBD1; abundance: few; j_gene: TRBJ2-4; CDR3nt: TGTGCCAGCAGTGTACCGGGACAGATCGGGGCAAACATTCAGTACTTC; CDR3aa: CASSVPGQIGANIQYF
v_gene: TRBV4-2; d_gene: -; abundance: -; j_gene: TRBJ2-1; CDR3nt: TGTGCCAGCAGCCAAGAAGGGGTAACAGATTGGATTGGTGAGCAGTTCTTC; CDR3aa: CASSQEGVTDWIGEQFF
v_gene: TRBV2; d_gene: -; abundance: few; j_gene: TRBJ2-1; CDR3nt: TGTGCCACCACTCTAGGGAGAAACAATGAGCAGTTCTTC; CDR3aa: CATTLGRNNEQFF
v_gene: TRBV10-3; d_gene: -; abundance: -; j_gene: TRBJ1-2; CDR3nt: TGTGCCATCAGTGAAAGGGATGCCGGCTACACCTTC; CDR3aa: CAISERDAGYTF
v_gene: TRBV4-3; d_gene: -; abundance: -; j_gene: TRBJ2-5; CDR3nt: TGCGCCAGCAGCCAAGATGGGACACCGAGGGAGACCCAGTACTTC; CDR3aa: CASSQDGTPRETQYF
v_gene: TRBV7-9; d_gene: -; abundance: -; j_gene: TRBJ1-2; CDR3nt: TGTGCCAGCAGCTTGAATGTCGGGACGGACTATGGCTACACCTTC; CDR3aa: CASSLNVGTDYGYTF
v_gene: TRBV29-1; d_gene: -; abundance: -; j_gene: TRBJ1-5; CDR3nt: TGCAGCGTCCCCCGGGACAGCAATCAGCCCCAGCATTTT; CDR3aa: CSVPRDSNQPQHF
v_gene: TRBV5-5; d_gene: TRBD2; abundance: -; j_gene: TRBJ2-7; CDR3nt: TGTGCCAGCAGCCCTCGCGGAGCGGGGTATTTCGAGCAGTACTTC; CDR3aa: CASSPRGAGYFEQYF
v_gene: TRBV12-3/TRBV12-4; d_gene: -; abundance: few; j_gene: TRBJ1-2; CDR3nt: TGTGCCAGCCGTGCGACCGGGGGGGGTAATGACTATGGCTACACCTTC; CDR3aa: CASRATGGGNDYGYTF